These T cell receptor beta chains were read from a single sample in a study of T-cell reconstitution after alpha-beta-depleted transplantation in children. TCRdb passed the PCR reads through MiXCR, listing each CDR3 protein once. Among 500,000 to 600,000 distinct CDR3 sequences listed, around 18% were seen once. This specimen was PBMCs from the stem cell graft donor, taken from the stem cell graft. These receptors originate from a human donor who donated a stem cell graft to a child with acute lymphoblastic leukemia. The CDR3 runs from the conserved cysteine through the conserved F or W. D genes are given only for firm matches. Only part of the rows carry a size: once, few, many, or a class if the clone is expanded.

size | J | length | D | V | CDR3 | DNA
- | TRBJ2-3 | 15 | TRBD2 | TRBV12-3/TRBV12-4 | CASSLKGSGRDTQYF | TGTGCCAGCAGTCTAAAGGGGAGCGGGAGAGATACGCAGTATTTT
- | TRBJ2-7 | 13 | - | TRBV10-3 | CAARRDGSDEQYF | TGTGCCGCGCGAAGGGACGGGTCGGACGAGCAGTACTTC
- | TRBJ2-7 | 15 | - | TRBV18 | CASSPPYRPSYEQYF | TGTGCCAGCTCACCACCCTACAGGCCCTCCTACGAGCAGTACTTC
medium-sized | TRBJ2-3 | 15 | TRBD2 | TRBV5-1 | CASRTESGGTDTQYF | TGCGCCAGCAGAACGGAAAGCGGGGGCACAGATACGCAGTATTTT
many | TRBJ2-1 | 15 | TRBD2 | TRBV5-1 | CASSLAGGAYNEQFF | TGTGCCAGCAGCCTAGCGGGAGGTGCCTACAATGAGCAGTTCTTC
- | TRBJ2-7 | 14 | - | TRBV3-1 | CASSQMTGIYEQYF | TGTGCCAGCAGCCAAATGACTGGAATCTACGAGCAGTACTTC
many | TRBJ2-1 | 15 | - | TRBV5-1 | CASTPDGSSYNEQFF | TGCGCCAGCACCCCGGACGGGTCCTCCTACAATGAGCAGTTCTTC
few | TRBJ2-7 | 15 | TRBD2 | TRBV20-1 | CSASPQASGRYEQYF | TGCAGTGCTAGTCCCCAGGCTAGCGGGAGGTACGAGCAGTACTTC
- | TRBJ1-2 | 15 | - | TRBV10-2 | CASSEMGSIGYGYTF | TGCGCCAGCAGTGAGATGGGCAGCATTGGGTATGGCTACACCTTC
- | TRBJ2-6 | 15 | - | TRBV12-3/TRBV12-4 | CASSFGQPGANVLTF | TGTGCCAGCAGTTTCGGCCAACCTGGGGCCAACGTCCTGACTTTC
- | TRBJ1-1 | 16 | - | TRBV6-5 | CASSYTWAGRSTEAFF | TGTGCCAGCAGTTACACCTGGGCAGGTCGTAGCACTGAAGCTTTCTTT
- | TRBJ2-7 | 16 | TRBD2 | TRBV12-3/TRBV12-4 | CASSLLWREGSYEQYF | TGTGCCAGCAGTTTATTATGGCGGGAGGGATCCTACGAGCAGTACTTC
few | TRBJ2-1 | 17 | TRBD2 | TRBV27 | CASSLRELAENDNEQFF | TGTGCCAGCAGTTTAAGAGAACTAGCGGAGAATGACAATGAGCAGTTCTTC
- | TRBJ2-5 | 14 | - | TRBV4-1 | CASSQAVAGETQYF | TGCGCCAGCAGCCAAGCCGTGGCGGGAGAGACCCAGTACTTC
- | TRBJ2-3 | 15 | TRBD2 | TRBV20-1 | CSAGLAGGCTDTQYF | TGCAGTGCTGGACTAGCGGGAGGTTGCACAGATACGCAGTATTTT
- | TRBJ2-2 | 16 | - | TRBV6-5 | CASSYSRAPNTGELFF | TGTGCCAGCAGTTACTCCAGGGCGCCGAACACCGGGGAGCTGTTTTTT
few | TRBJ2-7 | 14 | TRBD2 | TRBV3-1 | CASSPYSGGYEQYF | TGTGCCAGCAGCCCGTATTCGGGGGGATACGAGCAGTACTTC
- | TRBJ1-2 | 16 | TRBD1 | TRBV7-6 | CASSLVPGQGGYGYTF | TGTGCCAGCAGCTTAGTTCCGGGACAGGGTGGCTATGGCTACACCTTC
few | TRBJ2-3 | 16 | TRBD2 | TRBV28 | CATTGLAGSSTDTQYF | TGTGCCACCACCGGACTAGCGGGAAGTAGTACAGATACGCAGTATTTT
few | TRBJ2-7 | 13 | - | TRBV27 | CASSLNFRVEQYF | TGTGCCAGCAGTTTAAACTTCAGGGTAGAGCAGTACTTC
- | TRBJ1-2 | 14 | - | TRBV14 | CASSHHASDYGYTF | TGTGCCAGCAGCCACCACGCGAGCGACTATGGCTACACCTTC
few | TRBJ2-5 | 15 | TRBD1 | TRBV7-9 | CASSFRQGAQETQYF | TGTGCCAGCAGCTTTCGACAGGGGGCTCAAGAGACCCAGTACTTC
- | TRBJ2-1 | 16 | TRBD2 | TRBV14 | CASKPSRTSVNNEQFF | TGTGCCAGCAAGCCAAGTCGGACTAGCGTTAACAATGAGCAGTTCTTC
few | TRBJ2-7 | 15 | - | TRBV9 | CASSVGGTGTSEQYF | TGTGCCAGCAGCGTAGGCGGGACAGGGACTAGCGAGCAGTACTTC
- | TRBJ2-3 | 16 | - | TRBV5-1 | CASSSRTSGPTDTQYF | TGCGCCAGCAGCTCTCGGACCTCGGGGCCCACAGATACGCAGTATTTT
- | TRBJ2-5 | 13 | - | TRBV19 | CATAGTPGETQYF | TGTGCCACTGCCGGGACACCGGGGGAGACCCAGTACTTC
- | TRBJ1-4 | 14 | - | TRBV12-2 | CASRFRGQGEKLFF | TGTGCAAGTCGCTTCAGGGGGCAGGGCGAAAAACTGTTTTTT
- | TRBJ2-7 | 16 | TRBD2 | TRBV5-4 | CASSSGTSGRFYEQYF | TGTGCCAGCAGCTCCGGGACTAGCGGGAGGTTTTACGAGCAGTACTTC
- | TRBJ2-7 | 19 | TRBD2 | TRBV4-1 | CASSQVRALAGLSSYEQYF | TGCGCCAGCAGCCAAGTGAGGGCCCTAGCGGGTTTGAGCTCCTACGAGCAGTACTTC
- | TRBJ2-7 | 15 | TRBD1 | TRBV4-1 | CASSQEGTGKSEQYF | TGCGCCAGCAGCCAAGAGGGGACAGGGAAGAGCGAGCAGTACTTC
- | TRBJ2-1 | 16 | TRBD2 | TRBV7-6 | CASSRGLAGRDDEQFF | TGTGCCAGCAGCCGAGGACTAGCGGGAAGGGATGATGAGCAGTTCTTC
- | TRBJ2-7 | 14 | - | TRBV29-1 | CSVIGSGRSYVQYF | TGCAGCGTTATAGGGTCAGGTCGATCCTACGTGCAGTACTTC
- | TRBJ2-3 | 14 | - | TRBV7-2 | CASSPDGNTDTQYF | TGTGCCAGCAGCCCGGACGGTAACACAGATACGCAGTATTTT
few | TRBJ2-7 | 16 | - | TRBV10-3 | CAISESEGSLSYEQYF | TGTGCCATCAGTGAATCGGAGGGCTCACTCTCCTACGAGCAGTACTTC
few | TRBJ1-2 | 16 | - | TRBV12-3/TRBV12-4 | CASSPQGSLRRRGYTF | TGTGCCAGCAGTCCCCAGGGGTCCCTCCGTCGGCGTGGCTACACCTTC
- | TRBJ1-1 | 15 | - | TRBV5-1 | CASSLAKMADTEAFF | TGCGCCAGCAGCTTGGCCAAGATGGCGGACACTGAAGCTTTCTTT
- | TRBJ2-3 | 16 | TRBD1 | TRBV6-4 | CASSEGTRQGTDTQYF | TGTGCCAGCAGTGAGGGAACGAGACAGGGGACAGATACGCAGTATTTT